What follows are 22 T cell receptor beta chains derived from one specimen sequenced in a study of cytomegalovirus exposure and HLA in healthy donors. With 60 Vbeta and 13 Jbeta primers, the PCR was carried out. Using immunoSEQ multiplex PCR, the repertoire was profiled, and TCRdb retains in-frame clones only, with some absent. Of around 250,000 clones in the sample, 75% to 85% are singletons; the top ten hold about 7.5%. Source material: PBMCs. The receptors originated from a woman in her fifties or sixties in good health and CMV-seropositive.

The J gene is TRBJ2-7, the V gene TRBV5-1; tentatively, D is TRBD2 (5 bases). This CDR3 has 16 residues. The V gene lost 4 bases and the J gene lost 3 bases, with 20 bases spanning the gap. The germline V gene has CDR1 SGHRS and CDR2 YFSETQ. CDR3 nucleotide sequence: TGCGCCAGCAGCCCGGAGGCAAATCCCGCGCGCTACGAGCAGTACTTC. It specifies CASSPEANPARYEQYF.

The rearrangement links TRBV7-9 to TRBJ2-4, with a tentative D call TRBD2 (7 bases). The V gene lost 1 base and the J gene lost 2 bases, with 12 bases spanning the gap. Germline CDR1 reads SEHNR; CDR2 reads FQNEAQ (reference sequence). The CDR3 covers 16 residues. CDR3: CASSLDREGSKNIQYF. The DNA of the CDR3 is TGTGCCAGCAGCTTAGACAGGGAGGGCTCCAAAAACATTCAGTACTTC.

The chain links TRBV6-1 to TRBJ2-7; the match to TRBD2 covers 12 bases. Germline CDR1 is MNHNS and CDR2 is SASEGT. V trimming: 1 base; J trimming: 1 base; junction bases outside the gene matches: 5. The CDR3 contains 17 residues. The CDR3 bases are TGTGCCAGCAGTGAAGGGACTAGCGGGAAGCCTTCCTACGAGCAGTACTTC. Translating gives CASSEGTSGKPSYEQYF.

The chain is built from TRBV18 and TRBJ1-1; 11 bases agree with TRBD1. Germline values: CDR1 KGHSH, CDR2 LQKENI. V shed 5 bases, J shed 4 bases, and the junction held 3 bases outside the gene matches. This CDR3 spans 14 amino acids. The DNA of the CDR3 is TGTGCCAGCTCATGGGGACAGGGGGGCACTGAAGCTTTCTTT. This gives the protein CASSWGQGGTEAFF.

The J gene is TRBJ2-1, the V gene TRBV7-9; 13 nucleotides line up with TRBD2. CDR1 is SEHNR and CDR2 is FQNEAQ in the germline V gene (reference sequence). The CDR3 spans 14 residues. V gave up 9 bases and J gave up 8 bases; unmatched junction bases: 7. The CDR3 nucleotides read TGTGCCAGTGACGGACTAGCGGGAGCCTATGAGCAGTTCTTC. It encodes CASDGLAGAYEQFF. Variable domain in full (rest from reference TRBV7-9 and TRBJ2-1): DTGVSQNPRHKITKRGQNVTFRCDPISEHNRLYWYRQTLGQGPEFLTYFQNEAQLEKSRLLSDRFSAERPKGSFSTLEIQRTEQGDSAMYLCASDGLAGAYEQFFGPGTRLTVL.

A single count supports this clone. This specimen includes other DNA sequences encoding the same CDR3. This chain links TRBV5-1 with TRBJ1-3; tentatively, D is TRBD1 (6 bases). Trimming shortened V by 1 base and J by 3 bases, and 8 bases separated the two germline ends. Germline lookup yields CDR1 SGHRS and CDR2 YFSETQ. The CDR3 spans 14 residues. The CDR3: CASSLTGYGNTIYF. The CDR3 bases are TGCGCCAGCAGCTTGACAGGGTATGGAAACACCATATATTTT.

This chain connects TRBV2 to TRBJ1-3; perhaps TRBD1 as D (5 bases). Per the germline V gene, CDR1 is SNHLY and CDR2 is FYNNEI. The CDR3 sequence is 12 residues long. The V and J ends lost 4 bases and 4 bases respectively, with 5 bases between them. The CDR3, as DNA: TGTGCCAGCAGTGGACAGGGAAACACCATATATTTT. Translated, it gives CASSGQGNTIYF. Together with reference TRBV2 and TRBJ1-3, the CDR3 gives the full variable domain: EPEVTQTPSHQVTQMGQEVILRCVPISNHLYFYWYRQILGQKVEFLVSFYNNEISEKSEIFDDQFSVERPDGSNFTLKIRSTKLEDSAMYFCASSGQGNTIYFGEGSWLTVV.

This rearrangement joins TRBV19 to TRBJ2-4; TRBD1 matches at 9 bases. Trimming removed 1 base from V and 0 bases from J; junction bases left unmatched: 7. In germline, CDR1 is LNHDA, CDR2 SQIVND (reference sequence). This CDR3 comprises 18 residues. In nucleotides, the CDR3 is TGTGCCAGTAGTATAGTTGGGACAGGGATGACAGCCAAAAACATTCAGTACTTC. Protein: CASSIVGTGMTAKNIQYF.

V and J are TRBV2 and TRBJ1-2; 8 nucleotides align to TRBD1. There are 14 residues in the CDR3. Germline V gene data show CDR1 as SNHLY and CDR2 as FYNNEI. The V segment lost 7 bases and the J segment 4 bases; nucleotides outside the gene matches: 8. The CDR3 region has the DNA TGTGCCAGCAACGGACAGGGAAAACTCTATGGCTACACCTTC. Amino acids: CASNGQGKLYGYTF.

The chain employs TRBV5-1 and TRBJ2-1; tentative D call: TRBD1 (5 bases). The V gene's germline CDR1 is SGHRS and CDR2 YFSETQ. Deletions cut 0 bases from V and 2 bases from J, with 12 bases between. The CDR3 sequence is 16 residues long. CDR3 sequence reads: CASSLALDITYNEQFF. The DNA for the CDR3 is TGCGCCAGCAGCTTGGCCCTGGACATTACCTACAATGAGCAGTTCTTC.

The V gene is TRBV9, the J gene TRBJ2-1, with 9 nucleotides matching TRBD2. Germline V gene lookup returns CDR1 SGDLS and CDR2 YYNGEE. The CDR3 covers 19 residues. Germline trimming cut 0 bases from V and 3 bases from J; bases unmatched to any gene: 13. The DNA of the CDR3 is TGTGCCAGCAGCGTAGGATTGGGGTTTAGCGGGAGAATCTACAATGAGCAGTTCTTC. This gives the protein CASSVGLGFSGRIYNEQFF.

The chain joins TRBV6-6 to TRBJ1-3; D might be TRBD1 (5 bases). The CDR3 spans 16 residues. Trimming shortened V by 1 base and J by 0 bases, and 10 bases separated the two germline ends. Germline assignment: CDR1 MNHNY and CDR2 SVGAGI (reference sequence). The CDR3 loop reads CASSYYRTTSGNTIYF. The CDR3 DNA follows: TGTGCCAGCAGTTACTACAGGACCACCTCTGGAAACACCATATATTTT.

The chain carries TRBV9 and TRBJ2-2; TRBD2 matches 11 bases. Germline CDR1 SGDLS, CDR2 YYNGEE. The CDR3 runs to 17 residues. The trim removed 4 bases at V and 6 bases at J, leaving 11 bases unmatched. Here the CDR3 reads CASSQRDRTSGSGELFF. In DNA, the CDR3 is TGTGCCAGCAGCCAAAGAGATAGGACTAGCGGGTCCGGGGAGCTGTTTTTT.

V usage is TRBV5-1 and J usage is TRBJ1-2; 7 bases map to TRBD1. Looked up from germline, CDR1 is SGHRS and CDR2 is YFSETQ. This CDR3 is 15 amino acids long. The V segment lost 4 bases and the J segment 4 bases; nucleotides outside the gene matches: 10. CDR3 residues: CASSRAGTDSYGYTF. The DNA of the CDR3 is TGCGCCAGCAGCCGCGCCGGGACAGACTCCTATGGCTACACCTTC.

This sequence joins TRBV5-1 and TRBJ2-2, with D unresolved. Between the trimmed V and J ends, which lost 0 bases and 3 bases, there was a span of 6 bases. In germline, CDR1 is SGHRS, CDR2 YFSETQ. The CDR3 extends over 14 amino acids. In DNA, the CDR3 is TGCGCCAGCAGCTTGGAAAGCCACACCGGGGAGCTGTTTTTT. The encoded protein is CASSLESHTGELFF.

CDR3 protein: CASAPAGENYEQYF. CDR3 nucleotides: TGTGCTAGTGCCCCCGCCGGGGAAAACTACGAGCAGTACTTC. The J gene is TRBJ2-7, the V gene TRBV12-5; D possibly corresponds to TRBD2 (5 bases). Germline V gives CDR1 LGHNT, CDR2 FRNRAP. Between the trimmed V and J ends, which lost 7 bases and 3 bases, there was a span of 16 bases. CDR3 length: 14 amino acids.

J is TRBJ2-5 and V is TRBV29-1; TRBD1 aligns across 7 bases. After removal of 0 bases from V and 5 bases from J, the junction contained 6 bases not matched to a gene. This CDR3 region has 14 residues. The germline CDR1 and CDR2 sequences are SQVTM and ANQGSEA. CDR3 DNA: TGCAGCGTTGAAGAAAGGGGGCGCTTTGAGACCCAGTACTTC. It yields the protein CSVEERGRFETQYF.

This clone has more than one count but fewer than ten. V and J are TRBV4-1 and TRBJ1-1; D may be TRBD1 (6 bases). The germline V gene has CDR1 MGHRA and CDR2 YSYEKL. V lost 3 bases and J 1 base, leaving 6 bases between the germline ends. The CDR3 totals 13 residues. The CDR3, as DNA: TGCGCCAGCAGCCAGACAGGGAACACTGAAGCTTTCTTT. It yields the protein CASSQTGNTEAFF.

CDR3 nucleotides: TGTGCCAGTAGTGTCGGACAGGGTTCCAATGAGCAGTTCTTC. It is translated as CASSVGQGSNEQFF. The gene calls are TRBV19 and TRBJ2-1; 8 bases are a match to TRBD1. Germline CDR1 reads LNHDA; CDR2 reads SQIVND (reference sequence). The CDR3 has 14 residues. The trim removed 5 bases at V and 6 bases at J, leaving 6 bases unmatched.

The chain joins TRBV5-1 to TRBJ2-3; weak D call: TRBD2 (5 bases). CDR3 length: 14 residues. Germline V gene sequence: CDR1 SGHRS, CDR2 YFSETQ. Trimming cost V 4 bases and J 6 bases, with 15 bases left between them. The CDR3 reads CASSQDWSEDTQYF. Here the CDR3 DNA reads TGCGCCAGCAGCCAGGACTGGAGTGAGGATACGCAGTATTTT.

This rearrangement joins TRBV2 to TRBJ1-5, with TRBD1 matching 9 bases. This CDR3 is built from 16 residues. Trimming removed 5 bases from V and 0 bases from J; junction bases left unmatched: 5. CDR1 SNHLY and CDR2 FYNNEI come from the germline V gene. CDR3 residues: CASSRTGADSNQPQHF. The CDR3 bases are TGTGCCAGCAGTAGGACAGGGGCTGATAGCAATCAGCCCCAGCATTTT.

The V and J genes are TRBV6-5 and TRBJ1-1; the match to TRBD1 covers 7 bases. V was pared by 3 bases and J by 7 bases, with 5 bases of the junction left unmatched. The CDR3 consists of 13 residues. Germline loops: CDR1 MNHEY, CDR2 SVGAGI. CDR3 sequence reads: CASSYWQGGEAFF. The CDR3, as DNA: TGTGCCAGCAGTTATTGGCAGGGGGGTGAAGCTTTCTTT.